What follows are 23 T cell receptor beta chains derived from one specimen sequenced in a study of esophageal squamous cell carcinoma under preoperative chemotherapy. Regarding time point: before preoperative PTX-NDP chemotherapy. TCRdb itself ran the PCR reads through MiXCR, one entry per CDR3 protein. The table lists 6,400 or so distinct CDR3 sequences, more than 25% of them singletons. Sampling took place from a patient given preoperative chemotherapy. These receptors were taken from a human donor with esophageal squamous cell carcinoma. The donor label of this sample is uncertain.

On this clonotype itself: One end of the junction does not line up with germline, which may come from a read error. The chain joins TRBV10-2 to TRBJ2-3, with 8 bases that match TRBD2. The J call may be wrong; the DNA end is better matched by TRBJ2-7. Germline CDR1 and CDR2: WSHSY and SAAADI. CDR3 size: 14 residues. This CDR3 reads CASRSGRVFDGQYF. The CDR3 nucleotides are TGCGCGAGCAGGAGCGGGAGAGTGTTCGACGGGCAGTACTTC.

In the case of this clonotype: One end of the junction is discordant with germline, which a read error may explain. The chain links TRBV12-3 or TRBV12-4 to TRBJ2-5; D possibly corresponds to TRBD2 (5 bases). There are 11 residues in the CDR3. CDR3 protein: CASGLRLERFF. The CDR3 DNA sequence: TGTGCCAGCGGTCTCCGCCTGGAGCGGTTCTTC.

Notes on this clonotype: Without the conserved terminal phenylalanine or tryptophan, this CDR3 likely stems from a read error. The chain links TRBV6-1 to TRBJ2-1, with D possibly TRBD2 on 5 matching bases. The CDR3 loop spans 12 amino acids. V lost 6 bases to trimming and J lost 5 bases, with 8 bases between them. The germline CDR1 and CDR2 sequences are MNHNS and SASEGT. The DNA of the CDR3 is TGTGCCAGCAGGCGTAGCGACAATGAGCAGTTCTGC. Its translation is CASRRSDNEQFC.

The chain recombines TRBV3-1 with TRBJ2-7, with D unclear. CDR3 length: 11 amino acids. The germline V gene encodes CDR1 LGHDT and CDR2 YNNKEL (reference sequence). V dropped 1 base and J dropped 9 bases, with 7 bases sitting between them. The CDR3 coding sequence is TGTGCCAGCAGCCAAGGGTCGGCGCAGTACTTC. This gives the protein CASSQGSAQYF.

The chain combines TRBV6-1 with TRBJ2-1, with 7 nucleotides matching TRBD2. The assigned J gene may be wrong: the sequence end matches TRBJ2-7 better. CDR1 and CDR2 (germline): MNHNS, SASEGT. This CDR3 region has 15 residues. For the CDR3, the DNA is TGTGGGAGCAGTGATCGGTTCGGGGGGTCCTACGAGCAGTACTTC. It yields the protein CGSSDRFGGSYEQYF.

This clonotype has ten or more counts. The V call is TRBV7-2, the J call TRBJ1-4; D not certain. Between the trimmed V and J ends, which lost 1 base and 8 bases, there was a span of 14 bases. This CDR3 is built from 15 residues. Germline V gene data show CDR1 as SGHTA and CDR2 as FQGNSA. CDR3 DNA: TGTGCCAGCAGCTTAGGGAGCAGCCCGCGGGAAAAACTGTTTTTT. Translation: CASSLGSSPREKLFF.

Comment on this clonotype: Relative to the germline gene, one junction end is altered; a read error may explain this. This chain uses TRBV6-1 with TRBJ2-5; D remains unclear. The CDR3 length is 14 residues. Germline CDR1 reads MNHNS; CDR2 reads SASEGT. The CDR3 loop reads CASGEGALAETQYF. As DNA, the CDR3 is TGTGCCAGCGGTGAAGGAGCACTTGCAGAGACCCAGTACTTC.

With respect to this clonotype: One end of the junction varies from germline; a read error may be responsible. In DNA, the CDR3 is TGTGCCAGCTGCTGTCCCGGCTCGGGGGTGGATGAGCAGTTGTTC. This codes for CASCCPGSGVDEQLF. This chain uses TRBV7-2 with TRBJ2-1; D perhaps matches TRBD2 (6 bases). Per the germline V gene, CDR1 is SGHTA and CDR2 is FQGNSA. The CDR3 extends over 15 amino acids.

The table lists this clonotype with many counts. CDR3 in amino acids: CASSEPASGRTYEQYF. CDR3 bases: TGCGCCAGCAGTGAGCCGGCTAGCGGGAGGACCTACGAGCAGTACTTC. V and J are TRBV10-2 and TRBJ2-7; 11 bases fit TRBD2. The V gene's germline CDR1 is WSHSY and CDR2 SAAADI. Trimming removed 2 bases from V and 2 bases from J; junction bases left unmatched: 5. The CDR3 spans 16 residues.

As concerns this clonotype: The junction does not match germline at one end; this may be a read error. The chain joins TRBV7-6 to TRBJ2-2; 11 nucleotides align to TRBD2. The CDR3 is made up of 17 amino acids. The germline V gene encodes CDR1 SGHVS and CDR2 FNYEAQ. The CDR3: CARSCLAGGLNTGEVFF. As DNA, the CDR3 is TGTGCCAGGAGTTGTCTAGCGGGAGGACTAAACACCGGGGAGGTGTTTTTT.

This clonotype was seen a handful of times. A much larger clonotype is one base distant, so this may be a read error. The rearrangement links TRBV6-1 to TRBJ2-1; 9 bases align to TRBD2. Looked up from germline, CDR1 is MNHNS and CDR2 is SASEGT. This CDR3 has 15 residues. The J segment lost 10 bases and the V segment lost 3 bases, leaving 10 bases of the junction unmatched. The CDR3, as DNA: TGTGCCAGCAGTGATCGAAGGCGGGAGGGCCACGAGCAGTTCTTC. Translated, it gives CASSDRRREGHEQFF.

Sample share makes this clonotype medium-sized. The rearrangement uses TRBV12-3 or TRBV12-4 and TRBJ2-5; the D gene is possibly TRBD2 (5 bases). V lost 8 bases to trimming and J lost 5 bases, with 21 bases between them. The CDR3 sequence is 15 residues long. In DNA, the CDR3 is TGTGCCAGCTCCGTTTGGCGGGCCACGGGGGAGACCCAGTACTTC. Encoded protein: CASSVWRATGETQYF.

This clonotype was counted many times. This chain links TRBV7-2 with TRBJ2-1; D is uncertain. The V end was cut by 1 base, the J end by 10 bases, with 14 bases between. This CDR3 is built from 14 residues. Germline values: CDR1 SGHTA, CDR2 FQGNSA. CDR3 residues: CASSLGGNLYEQFF. CDR3 in DNA: TGTGCCAGCAGCTTAGGGGGAAATCTATACGAGCAGTTCTTC.

Ten or more counts support this clonotype. V usage is TRBV7-2 and J usage is TRBJ2-1, with D possibly being TRBD1 (5 bases). Germline CDR1 reads SGHTA; CDR2 reads FQGNSA. This CDR3 spans 13 amino acids. V lost 2 bases and J 13 bases, leaving 15 bases between the germline ends. The CDR3 nucleotides are TGTGCCAGCAGCTTAAAGGGGAAGGAGACCCAGTTCTTC. Amino acid sequence: CASSLKGKETQFF.

This clonotype has more than one count but fewer than ten. The chain joins TRBV9 to TRBJ1-6; no clear D gene. Germline assignment: CDR1 SGDLS and CDR2 YYNGEE. V lost 3 bases, J lost 0 bases, and 7 bases lay in between. CDR3 length equals 15 residues. The CDR3: CASSAGSSYNSPLHF. CDR3 nucleotides: TGTGCCAGCAGCGCTGGGAGCTCCTATAATTCACCCCTCCACTTT.

This clonotype showed up many times. The CDR3 DNA reads as TGTGCCATCAGAAGTGACGGCGGCTACACCTTC. Residues: CAIRSDGGYTF. This chain joins TRBV10-3 and TRBJ1-2, with D unclear. This CDR3 contains 11 residues. Per germline, CDR1 ENHRY and CDR2 SYGVKD. Between the trimmed V and J ends, which lost 6 bases and 8 bases, there was a span of 10 bases.

As regards this clonotype: The conserved phenylalanine or tryptophan is not found at the CDR3 terminus, so this likely reflects a read error. The DNA is left out, because the CDR3 cannot be placed on it with certainty; the CDR3 is given as TCRdb lists it. The chain couples TRBV6-5 to TRBJ2-3; the DNA was not compared with TRBD1, the D call given in the table. Looked up from germline, CDR1 is MNHEY and CDR2 is SVGAGI. Both ends counted, the CDR3 spans 15 residues. CDR3 amino acids: CASSYAGTSTDTQDL.

On this clonotype: No conserved phenylalanine or tryptophan is present at the end of the CDR3, so a read error is the likely explanation. No DNA is shown, since the ends of the CDR3 on it are uncertain; the CDR3 is the one TCRdb lists. The chain recombines TRBV7-2 with TRBJ2-1; TRBD2 is taken as the D call from the table, unchecked against the DNA. Germline CDR1 is SGHTA and CDR2 is FQGNSA. The CDR3 comprises 14 residues, both ends counted. The CDR3 is CARSSTGGGETQDV.

This clonotype counts as large (0.1 to 1%). The rearrangement links TRBV6-1 to TRBJ2-1; 9 bases align to TRBD1. The trim removed 3 bases at V and 8 bases at J, leaving 11 bases unmatched. The CDR3 consists of 16 residues. Germline assignment: CDR1 MNHNS and CDR2 SASEGT. The CDR3 coding sequence is TGTGCCAGCAGTGACGACGGGACAGGGTTCACCGATGAGCAGTTCTTC. Translation: CASSDDGTGFTDEQFF.

A remark on this clonotype: The CDR3 end shows no conserved phenylalanine or tryptophan, and so a read error is likely. V is TRBV6-1 and J is TRBJ2-7; D assignment may be TRBD1 or TRBD2 (6 bases each). CDR3 length equals 12 residues. The V gene's germline CDR1 is MNHNS and CDR2 SASEGT. Trimming left V 8 bases short and J 9 bases short, with 17 bases between. CDR3 region: CASGGPGVGQYC. CDR3 DNA: TGTGCCAGCGGGGGGCCAGGCGTCGGGCAGTACTGC.

Worth noting for this clonotype: The CDR3 does not close with the conserved phenylalanine or tryptophan, likely indicating a read error. The V and J genes are TRBV12-3 or TRBV12-4 and TRBJ2-1; D gene uncertain. The J call is doubtful: the DNA matches TRBJ2-7 better. This CDR3 region has 12 residues. The CDR3 sequence: CASSLSGHEQYV. The CDR3 region has the DNA TGTGCCAGCAGTTTATCCGGGCACGAGCAGTACGTG.

By its share, this clonotype is large. This rearrangement joins TRBV6-1 to TRBJ2-1; 8 bases agree with TRBD1. The germline V gene has CDR1 MNHNS and CDR2 SASEGT. The CDR3 loop spans 16 amino acids. The trim removed 5 bases at V and 5 bases at J, leaving 11 bases unmatched. DNA for the CDR3: TGTGCCAGCAGTCAAAGACAGGGGATGGTTGACAATGAGCAGTTCTTC. Encoded protein: CASSQRQGMVDNEQFF.

This clonotype is categorized as medium-sized (0.01 to 0.1%). The V gene is TRBV7-2, the J gene TRBJ2-5; D might be TRBD2 (6 bases). Trimming took 2 bases from V and 5 from J, leaving 18 bases between them. The CDR3 length is 16 residues. CDR1 and CDR2 (germline): SGHTA, FQGNSA. The CDR3 region has the DNA TGTGCCAGCAGCTTATGGGGGAGGTATAACACGGAGACCCAGTACTTC. Amino acids: CASSLWGRYNTETQYF.